Presented here are 26 T cell receptor beta chains from one specimen sequenced in a study of blood T cell repertoires in COVID-19. Sequencing was performed with immunoSEQ multiplex PCR; in TCRdb, only in-frame clones are kept and a portion is missing. The sample lists some 150,000 clones; 80% to 90% were seen once. Material for sequencing was peripheral blood. The receptor source for this set is a woman aged 55-70 years with active COVID-19.

This sequence joins TRBV5-4 and TRBJ1-4; no definite D call. V was shortened by 1 base and J by 5 bases, with 3 bases between the two germline ends. CDR3 length: 12 amino acids. The germline CDR1 and CDR2 sequences are SGHNT and YYREEE (reference sequence). The CDR3 is CASSLSNEKLFF. CDR3 DNA: TGTGCCAGCAGCTTGTCGAATGAAAAACTGTTTTTT.

The chain couples TRBV6-6 to TRBJ2-7; TRBD2 matches at 8 bases. Germline V gene data show CDR1 as MNHNY and CDR2 as SVGAGI (reference sequence). This CDR3 comprises 12 residues. The V segment lost 8 bases and the J segment 0 bases; nucleotides outside the gene matches: 0. DNA of the CDR3: TGTGCCAGCGGGACTAGCTCCTACGAGCAGTACTTC. This encodes CASGTSSYEQYF.

The chain recombines TRBV29-1 with TRBJ2-7; a possible D gene is TRBD2 (5 bases). Trimming removed 4 bases at V and 0 bases at J, with 10 bases between. Germline V gene lookup returns CDR1 SQVTM and CDR2 ANQGSEA. The CDR3 has 13 amino acids. This chain's CDR3 is CSVVPGGSYEQYF. The CDR3 nucleotides are TGCAGCGTTGTTCCTGGAGGCTCCTACGAGCAGTACTTC.

V gene TRBV27 combines with J gene TRBJ1-4; D call uncertain. Germline V gene lookup returns CDR1 MNHEY and CDR2 SMNVEV (reference sequence). The CDR3 sequence is 14 residues long. Trimming left V 3 bases short and J 3 bases short, with 8 bases between. The CDR3: CASSFFGANEKLFF. The CDR3 bases are TGTGCCAGCAGTTTCTTCGGGGCTAATGAAAAACTGTTTTTT.

This chain links TRBV6-5 with TRBJ2-3; TRBD2 matches 9 bases. J was trimmed by 6 bases and V by 10 bases; bases with no gene match: 14. CDR3 length: 15 amino acids. Germline CDR1 reads MNHEY; CDR2 reads SVGAGI. The CDR3 bases are TGTGCCACCGCGAGGGTAGCGGGGGTGGGGGATACGCAGTATTTT. Translation: CATARVAGVGDTQYF.

The chain carries TRBV11-2 and TRBJ2-4; tentatively, D is TRBD2 (6 bases). Trimming cost V 4 bases and J 7 bases, with 8 bases left between them. The CDR3 length is 12 residues. From germline, CDR1 is SGHAT and CDR2 FQNNGV. CDR3 in DNA: TGTGCCAGCAGCTCGGGGGTCAACATTCAGTACTTC. The encoded protein is CASSSGVNIQYF.

The chain has TRBV19 and TRBJ1-4, with 9 bases matching TRBD1. CDR1 is LNHDA and CDR2 is SQIVND in the germline V gene (reference sequence). This CDR3 spans 12 amino acids. The V gene end was trimmed by 10 bases and the J gene end by 10 bases; junction bases not matched to a gene: 7. In DNA form, the CDR3 reads TGTGCCACTAAGGACAGGGGAGGAAAACTGTTTTTT. Protein sequence: CATKDRGGKLFF.

The V and J genes are TRBV7-2 and TRBJ2-3; D remains ambiguous. This CDR3 region has 14 residues. Trimming took off 5 bases at V and 0 bases at J, with 9 bases between the two ends. The germline gives CDR1 SGHTA, CDR2 FQGNSA. For the CDR3, the DNA is TGTGCCAGCAGCCAACAACAAAGCACAGATACGCAGTATTTT. Translated: CASSQQQSTDTQYF. Together with reference TRBV7-2 and TRBJ2-3, the CDR3 gives the full variable domain: GAGVSQSPSNKVTEKGKDVELRCDPISGHTALYWYRQSLGQGLEFLIYFQGNSAPDKSGLPSDRFSAERTGGSVSTLTIQRTQQEDSAVYLCASSQQQSTDTQYFGPGTRLTVL.

The genes are TRBV7-2 and TRBJ2-3; no clear D gene. This CDR3 spans 12 amino acids. Germline lookup yields CDR1 SGHTA and CDR2 FQGNSA. Trimming pared 8 bases from V and 2 bases from J, leaving 8 bases between. CDR3 nucleotide sequence: TGTGCCAGCTCCCCTCCCACAGATACGCAGTATTTT. Protein product: CASSPPTDTQYF.

The chain joins TRBV7-3 to TRBJ1-2, with D possibly matching TRBD1 (5 bases). The CDR3 has 13 residues. Trimming shortened V by 2 bases and J by 8 bases, and 12 bases separated the two germline ends. Germline values: CDR1 SGHTA, CDR2 FQGTGA. CDR3 sequence reads: CASSLAGGQGYTF. The CDR3 coding sequence is TGTGCCAGCAGCTTAGCGGGGGGTCAAGGCTACACCTTC.

This clone has a single count. This chain joins TRBV6-6 and TRBJ2-7; TRBD2 aligns across 11 bases. J gave up 5 bases and V 8 bases, and 8 bases lay outside the gene matches. This CDR3 has 14 amino acids. CDR1 MNHNY and CDR2 SVGAGI come from the germline V gene (reference sequence). The CDR3 DNA follows: TGTGCCAGCGGGACTAGCGGAGGGGGTCACGAGCAGTACTTC. Translated: CASGTSGGGHEQYF.

This clone was recorded a few times. The chain uses TRBV7-9 and TRBJ1-1; D ambiguous. This CDR3 comprises 12 residues. CDR1 SEHNR and CDR2 FQNEAQ come from the germline V gene (reference sequence). Trimming took off 2 bases at V and 2 bases at J, with 3 bases between the two ends. CDR3 protein: CASSLLNTEAFF. In DNA form, the CDR3 reads TGTGCCAGCAGCTTACTCAACACTGAAGCTTTCTTT.

The chain combines TRBV27 with TRBJ2-7, with 9 bases fitting TRBD2. The CDR3 has 15 amino acids. Germline CDR1 MNHEY, CDR2 SMNVEV (reference sequence). The J segment lost 3 bases and the V segment lost 3 bases, leaving 6 bases of the junction unmatched. The CDR3 region has the DNA TGTGCCAGCAGTTTTGTAGCGGGAGTTGGCTACGAGCAGTACTTC. Translating gives CASSFVAGVGYEQYF.

The gene calls are TRBV7-8 and TRBJ2-7; the D gene is possibly TRBD2 (5 bases). Germline V gives CDR1 SGHVS, CDR2 FQNEAQ. The ends were cut back, 5 bases at V and 1 base at J, with 21 bases in the middle. The CDR3 covers 17 residues. CDR3 nucleotides: TGTGCCAGCAGCCCACCCTTACTTAGCGACCGGTCCTACGAGCAGTACTTC. Amino acid sequence: CASSPPLLSDRSYEQYF.

The chain carries TRBV28 and TRBJ2-2, with 13 bases aligning to TRBD2. Losses at the gene ends were 8 bases for V and 4 bases for J; bases not matched to a gene: 1. The CDR3 spans 14 residues. The germline gives CDR1 MDHEN, CDR2 SYDVKM. The DNA for the CDR3 is TGTGCCAGCCGACTAGCGGGAGGCACCGGGGAGCTGTTTTTT. Amino acids: CASRLAGGTGELFF.

This chain uses TRBV3-1 (or the pseudogene TRBV3-2) with TRBJ2-7; a weak D match, TRBD2 (5 bases). This CDR3 has 13 residues. The germline V gene encodes CDR1 LGHDT and CDR2 YNNKEL (reference sequence). Trimming cost V 1 base and J 4 bases, with 8 bases left between them. The CDR3 DNA sequence: TGTGCCAGCAGCCAAGGTCGAGGGTACGAGCAGTACTTC. It encodes CASSQGRGYEQYF.

J is TRBJ1-1 and V is TRBV29-1, with 7 bases identical to TRBD1. J lost 0 bases, V lost 6 bases, and 4 bases had no gene match. Germline V lookup: CDR1 SQVTM, CDR2 ANQGSEA. This CDR3 comprises 13 residues. In DNA form, the CDR3 reads TGCAGCGTGGGACAGTCAGTGAACACTGAAGCTTTCTTT. This translates into CSVGQSVNTEAFF.

The CDR3 sequence: CASSLRGGTGGETQYF. The DNA of the CDR3 is TGTGCCAGCAGCTTAAGGGGCGGGACAGGGGGTGAGACCCAGTACTTC. The chain joins TRBV7-3 to TRBJ2-5, with 11 nucleotides matching TRBD1. Germline V CDR1 and CDR2: SGHTA, FQGTGA. The CDR3 sequence is 16 residues long. The V gene end was trimmed by 1 base and the J gene end by 5 bases; junction bases not matched to a gene: 6.

The J gene is TRBJ1-5, the V gene TRBV19; no clear D gene. From germline, CDR1 is LNHDA and CDR2 SQIVND (reference sequence). This CDR3 has 16 amino acids. Deletions cut 3 bases from V and 2 bases from J, with 14 bases between. This chain's CDR3 is CASSIFHGPGNQPQHF. The CDR3 region has the DNA TGTGCCAGTAGTATTTTCCATGGGCCCGGCAATCAGCCCCAGCATTTT.

V is TRBV27 and J is TRBJ2-1; 9 nucleotides match TRBD2. The CDR3 is 16 amino acids. Germline CDR1 and CDR2: MNHEY and SMNVEV (reference sequence). V lost 5 bases to trimming and J lost 3 bases; unmatched junction nucleotides: 8. CDR3 residues: CASSILAGEDYNEQFF. The CDR3 bases are TGTGCCAGCAGTATCTTAGCGGGAGAAGACTACAATGAGCAGTTCTTC.

The chain couples TRBV14 to TRBJ2-1; D perhaps matches TRBD1 (5 bases). V dropped 6 bases and J dropped 7 bases, with 13 bases sitting between them. Germline-derived CDR1 and CDR2 are SGHDN and FVKESK. The CDR3 totals 13 residues. The CDR3 loop reads CASSVPGKNEQFF. The CDR3 DNA reads TGTGCCAGCAGTGTACCAGGGAAGAATGAGCAGTTCTTC.

V and J are TRBV11-2 and TRBJ2-2; 7 bases are shared with TRBD2. The length of the CDR3 is 15 residues. Per germline, CDR1 SGHAT and CDR2 FQNNGV. V shed 1 base, J shed 3 bases, and the junction held 2 bases outside the gene matches. The CDR3 spells CASSLVLADTGELFF. In DNA form, the CDR3 reads TGTGCCAGCAGCTTAGTTCTAGCGGACACCGGGGAGCTGTTTTTT.

The chain couples TRBV19 to TRBJ2-3; D is perhaps TRBD2 (6 bases). The CDR3 length is 15 residues. CDR1 and CDR2 (germline): LNHDA, SQIVND (reference sequence). V shed 4 bases and J shed 1 base, with 12 bases lying between them. CDR3 amino acids: CASSRFERGTDTQYF. CDR3 nucleotide sequence: TGTGCCAGTAGTAGGTTCGAGCGGGGCACAGATACGCAGTATTTT.

This chain links TRBV7-9 with TRBJ2-7, with D perhaps matching TRBD2 (6 bases). Trimming shortened V by 1 base and J by 0 bases, and 7 bases separated the two germline ends. The germline gives CDR1 SEHNR, CDR2 FQNEAQ (reference sequence). The CDR3 is made up of 14 amino acids. CDR3 in amino acids: CASSLVGSSYEQYF. The DNA of the CDR3 is TGTGCCAGCAGCTTAGTCGGGAGCTCCTACGAGCAGTACTTC.

The J gene is TRBJ1-1, the V gene TRBV6-5; 9 bases map to TRBD1. V lost 8 bases, J lost 4 bases, and 5 bases stayed unmatched. The germline CDR1 and CDR2 sequences are MNHEY and SVGAGI. CDR3 length equals 13 residues. The CDR3: CASSAQGATEAFF. The CDR3 DNA reads TGTGCCAGCTCTGCACAGGGGGCCACTGAAGCTTTCTTT.

The J gene is TRBJ2-4, the V gene TRBV5-1; 9 bases fit TRBD2. With 3 bases clipped from V and 4 bases from J, the junction kept 2 bases outside the gene matches. The CDR3 runs to 14 residues. Germline values: CDR1 SGHRS, CDR2 YFSETQ. CDR3 coding DNA: TGCGCCAGCAGCTCGGGACTAGCAAAAAACATTCAGTACTTC. This gives the protein CASSSGLAKNIQYF.